The present entry profiles one T cell receptor (beta chain) with its context. The antigen is unknown. The data derive from a study of T cell responses to AZD1222 COVID-19 vaccine. Study background: Second-dose timings of about 4 or about 12 weeks were pooled.

Data came from immunoSEQ multiplex PCR; TCRdb stores just in-frame clones and leaves some out. In the table there are 150,000 or so clones, about 93% of which are singletons. The CDR3 is made up of 15 amino acids. Germline V gene lookup returns CDR1 SGHDT and CDR2 YYEEEE. Deletions cut 1 base from V and 0 bases from J, with 10 bases between. Overall study findings and caveats: Most donors were white British, females outnumbered males, and clonal diversity was possibly underestimated.

The J gene is TRBJ1-1, the V gene TRBV5-6; D is ambiguous. This clonotype was obtained from an adult in good health. The sample here was peripheral blood, taken on day 0 of AZD1222 vaccination. The CDR3 DNA follows: TGTGCCAGCAGCTTGAGGCGGGTTGTGAACACTGAAGCTTTCTTT. Its translation is CASSLRRVVNTEAFF.